This is a list of T cell receptor beta chains from one sample in a study of human thymus T cells. Profiled with immunoSEQ multiplex PCR; TCRdb holds only in-frame clones, not every one. The sample contains 40,000 to 45,000 clones, about 94% of which appear only once. Material for sequencing was blood. The receptors were gathered from a boy under two years old with a congenital heart defect but otherwise immunologically healthy. Both conserved end residues are part of each CDR3. A D gene is named only where the DNA matches it firmly. Size values are once, few and many counts, or a class for expanded clones, and some rows have none.

size	J	V	D	DNA	CDR3
.	TRBJ1-2	TRBV7-2	.	TGTGCCAGCAGCTTAGGGACAACTAACTATGGCTACACCTTC	CASSLGTTNYGYTF
.	TRBJ2-5	TRBV5-6	.	TGTGCCAGCAGCTTGGCAGAGACCCAGTACTTC	CASSLAETQYF
.	TRBJ2-7	TRBV7-9	.	TGTGCCAGCAGCTCCCACTACACTGACGACGGACCCTACGAGCAGTACTTC	CASSSHYTDDGPYEQYF
.	TRBJ1-5	TRBV7-9	.	TGTGCCAGCAGCTTAGCGGAGGGGCCTAATCAGCCCCAGCATTTT	CASSLAEGPNQPQHF
.	TRBJ1-2	TRBV7-9	.	TGTGCCAGCAGCTCCCCTCAGGTACAGGGCTACACCTTC	CASSSPQVQGYTF
.	TRBJ1-2	TRBV9	.	TGTGCCAGCAGCGTAAGGCCAGGGGATGGCTACACCTTC	CASSVRPGDGYTF
.	TRBJ2-1	TRBV30	TRBD1	TGTGCCTGGATAGACAGGGTCGGCAATGAGCAGTTCTTC	CAWIDRVGNEQFF
.	TRBJ1-1	TRBV4-3	.	TGCGCCAGCAGCCACATGAACACTGAAGCTTTCTTT	CASSHMNTEAFF
once	TRBJ1-6	TRBV29-1	TRBD1	TGCAGCGTGAGACAGGGGGCAAAGTCACCCCTCCACTTT	CSVRQGAKSPLHF
.	TRBJ2-3	TRBV5-8	TRBD2	TGTGCCAGCAGCTTGGAGGGGAGGGCAGATACGCAGTATTTT	CASSLEGRADTQYF
once	TRBJ2-7	TRBV4-1	.	TGCGCCAGCAGCCAAGATCGGGGACGCTCCTACGAGCAGTACTTC	CASSQDRGRSYEQYF
.	TRBJ1-4	TRBV6-5	TRBD1	TGTGCCAGCAGTTACGGACAGGGGCGGAGAGAAAAACTGTTTTTT	CASSYGQGRREKLFF
once	TRBJ1-2	TRBV5-6	.	TGTGCCAGCAGCTTAGGACAGCCTAGTTATGGCTACACCTTC	CASSLGQPSYGYTF
once	TRBJ1-3	TRBV28	.	TGTGCCAGCAGTTTGTGGTCCTCTGGAAACACCATATATTTT	CASSLWSSGNTIYF
.	TRBJ2-3	TRBV30	TRBD2	TGTGCCGTAGCGGGTCCCTCGGCAGATACGCAGTATTTT	CAVAGPSADTQYF
once	TRBJ1-2	TRBV29-1	.	TGCAGCGTTGAAGAACAGAACTATGGCTACACCTTC	CSVEEQNYGYTF
.	TRBJ2-7	TRBV19	.	TGTGCCAGTAGTAATAGCGGTCCCTACGAGCAGTACTTC	CASSNSGPYEQYF
once	TRBJ1-2	TRBV6-1	TRBD1	TGTGCCAGCAGCCAACAGGGGGCCGGTGGCTACACCTTC	CASSQQGAGGYTF
.	TRBJ2-3	TRBV5-1	.	TGCGCCAGCAGCTTAGGGATAACGACTCCTTTGATCACAGATACGCAGTATTTT	CASSLGITTPLITDTQYF
.	TRBJ2-3	TRBV9	TRBD2	TGTGCCAGCAGCACTAGCGGGGGCACAGATACGCAGTATTTT	CASSTSGGTDTQYF
.	TRBJ2-3	TRBV10-2	.	TGCGCCAGCAGCCCGTCGGGGGGCGGGGATACGCAGTATTTT	CASSPSGGGDTQYF
.	TRBJ2-7	TRBV4-1	.	TGCGCCAGCAGCCAAGAAGGACGGCGAGGCTACGAGCAGTACTTC	CASSQEGRRGYEQYF
.	TRBJ2-1	TRBV7-2	TRBD2	TGTGCCAGCAGCTTCAGCGGGGGGTCCTACAATGAGCAGTTCTTC	CASSFSGGSYNEQFF
.	TRBJ1-4	TRBV11-3	.	TGTGCCAGCAGCTTAGGGGCAACTAATGAAAAACTGTTTTTT	CASSLGATNEKLFF
.	TRBJ2-3	TRBV5-1	.	TGCGCCAGCAGCTCGAGAGATACGCAGTATTTT	CASSSRDTQYF
.	TRBJ1-3	TRBV7-2	.	TGTGCCAGCAGCGCCACAGGGAGCGCTGGAAACACCATATATTTT	CASSATGSAGNTIYF
.	TRBJ1-2	TRBV9	.	TGTGCCAGCAGCGTAGAAATAAGAGGAGGGGGCTATGGCTACACCTTC	CASSVEIRGGGYGYTF
.	TRBJ2-7	TRBV5-1	.	TGCGCCAGCAGTCCCGGGACTGCCTACGAGCAGTACTTC	CASSPGTAYEQYF
few	TRBJ1-1	TRBV5-4	.	TGTGCCAGCAGCTTGGACGGATACGCTGAAGCTTTCTTT	CASSLDGYAEAFF
.	TRBJ1-5	TRBV4-3	.	TGCGCCAGCAGCCAAGACCGAACGCAGCCCCAGCATTTT	CASSQDRTQPQHF
.	TRBJ2-1	TRBV28	.	TGTGCCAGCACAAGTTTTACCTACAATGAGCAGTTCTTC	CASTSFTYNEQFF
.	TRBJ2-5	TRBV5-1	.	TGCGCCAGCAGCTTGTATTTAGGTGGCCAAGAGACCCAGTACTTC	CASSLYLGGQETQYF
.	TRBJ1-2	TRBV9	TRBD1	TGTGCCAGCAGCGCCGAAGACAGGGGGATAGGTGGCTACACCTTC	CASSAEDRGIGGYTF
.	TRBJ2-1	TRBV4-1	TRBD2	TGCGCCAGCAGACTAGCGGGGCGCAATGAGCAGTTCTTC	CASRLAGRNEQFF
.	TRBJ1-5	TRBV28	.	TGTGCCAGCACGTCGACAGGGCCCCAGCATTTT	CASTSTGPQHF
.	TRBJ2-5	TRBV2	TRBD2	TGTGCCAGCAGCGGACTAGCGGGTTGGGAGACCCAGTACTTC	CASSGLAGWETQYF
.	TRBJ2-1	TRBV19	TRBD1	TGTGCCACCTGGGACAGGTACAATGAGCAGTTCTTC	CATWDRYNEQFF